Listed here are 4 T cell receptor beta chains from one sample, sequenced in a study of blood T cell repertoires in COVID-19. Here immunoSEQ multiplex PCR was the method, and the copy in TCRdb shows in-frame clones only, minus some. This table has roughly 300,000 clones, more than 70% appearing once. The sequenced sample was peripheral blood. These receptors all stem from a woman aged 50 to 65 who had recovered from COVID-19.

CDR3: CSVERGMETQYF. DNA for the CDR3: TGCAGCGTTGAAAGAGGGATGGAGACCCAGTACTTC. The chain recombines TRBV29-1 with TRBJ2-5, with D possibly TRBD2 on 5 matching bases. Germline loops: CDR1 SQVTM, CDR2 ANQGSEA. The CDR3 loop spans 12 amino acids. Between the trimmed V and J ends, which lost 2 bases and 5 bases, there was a span of 9 bases.

Note on this clone: Other DNA sequences of this sample code for an identical CDR3. The chain joins TRBV12-3 or TRBV12-4 to TRBJ2-5; D not resolved. V was trimmed by 6 bases and J by 1 base, leaving 3 bases between them. This CDR3 is 11 amino acids long. The CDR3, as DNA: TGTGCCAGCAGCCTCCAAGAGACCCAGTACTTC. Its protein product is CASSLQETQYF.

The V call is TRBV27, the J call TRBJ2-1; the match to TRBD2 covers 16 bases. The CDR3 totals 18 residues. Per the germline V gene, CDR1 is MNHEY and CDR2 is SMNVEV (reference sequence). V lost 0 bases to trimming and J lost 2 bases; unmatched junction nucleotides: 1. CDR3 nucleotide sequence: TGTGCCAGCAGTTTATCGGGGACTAGCGGGAGGGCCTACAATGAGCAGTTCTTC. Amino acid sequence: CASSLSGTSGRAYNEQFF.

The chain recombines TRBV28 with TRBJ2-5; TRBD2 is a possible D gene (5 bases). Germline-derived CDR1 and CDR2 are MDHEN and SYDVKM. The CDR3 sequence is 13 residues long. Trimming took off 7 bases at V and 7 bases at J, with 16 bases between the two ends. The CDR3 spells CASNPAGVGTQYF. CDR3 bases: TGTGCCAGCAACCCTGCCGGGGTTGGGACCCAGTACTTC.